The clone carrying this T cell receptor beta chain has a single count. The entry originates in a study of blood T cell repertoires in COVID-19. Using immunoSEQ multiplex PCR, the repertoire was profiled, and TCRdb retains in-frame clones only, with some absent. The table shows more than 90,000 clones, with about 90% occurring only once. The V end was cut by 3 bases, the J end by 10 bases, with 10 bases between. The length of the CDR3 is 13 residues. The V gene's germline CDR1 is SGHNT and CDR2 YENEEA. Material: peripheral blood. This receptor was obtained from an older man who had recovered from COVID-19. The chain couples TRBV11-3 to TRBJ1-6; D is uncertain. Written as DNA, the CDR3 is TGTGCCAGCAGCTTTCTACCGGGATCACCCCTCCACTTT. Translation: CASSFLPGSPLHF. The variable domain in full, completed from reference TRBV11-3 and TRBJ1-6, reads EAGVVQSPRYKIIEKKQPVAFWCNPISGHNTLYWYLQNLGQGPELLIRYENEEAVDDSQLPKDRFSAERLKGVDSTLKIQPAELGDSAVYLCASSFLPGSPLHFGNGTRLTVT.